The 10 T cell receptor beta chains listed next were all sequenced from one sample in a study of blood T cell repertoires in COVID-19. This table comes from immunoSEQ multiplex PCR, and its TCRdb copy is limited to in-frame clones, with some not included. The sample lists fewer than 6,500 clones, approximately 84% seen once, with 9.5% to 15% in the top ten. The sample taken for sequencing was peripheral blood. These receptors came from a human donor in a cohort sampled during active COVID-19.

The chain's CDR3 is CASSLPRGIYGYTF. In DNA, the CDR3 is TGTGCCAGCAGCTTACCCAGGGGGATCTATGGCTACACCTTC. V and J are TRBV7-9 and TRBJ1-2, with 7 bases identical to TRBD1. The CDR3 length is 14 residues. Germline V gene sequence: CDR1 SEHNR, CDR2 FQNEAQ (reference sequence). J was trimmed by 4 bases and V by 2 bases; bases with no gene match: 4. Drawing the rest from reference TRBV7-9 and TRBJ1-2, the complete variable domain is DTGVSQNPRHKITKRGQNVTFRCDPISEHNRLYWYRQTLGQGPEFLTYFQNEAQLEKSRLLSDRFSAERPKGSFSTLEIQRTEQGDSAMYLCASSLPRGIYGYTFGSGTRLTVV.

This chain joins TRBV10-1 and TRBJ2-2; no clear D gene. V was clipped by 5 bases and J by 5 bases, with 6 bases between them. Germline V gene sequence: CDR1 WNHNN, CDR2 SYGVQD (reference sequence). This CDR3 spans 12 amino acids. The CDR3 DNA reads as TGCGCCAGCAGTCCAACTACCGGGGAGCTGTTTTTT. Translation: CASSPTTGELFF.

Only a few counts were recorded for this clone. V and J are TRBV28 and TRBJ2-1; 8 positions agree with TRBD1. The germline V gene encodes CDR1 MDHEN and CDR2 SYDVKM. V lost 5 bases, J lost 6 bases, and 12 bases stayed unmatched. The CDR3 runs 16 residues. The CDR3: CASSPPQGAGGNEQFF. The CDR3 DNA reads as TGTGCCAGCAGTCCCCCCCAGGGGGCAGGAGGCAATGAGCAGTTCTTC. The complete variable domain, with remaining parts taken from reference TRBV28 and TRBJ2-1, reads DVKVTQSSRYLVKRTGEKVFLECVQDMDHENMFWYRQDPGLGLRLIYFSYDVKMKEKGDIPEGYSVSREKKERFSLILESASTNQTSMYLCASSPPQGAGGNEQFFGPGTRLTVL.

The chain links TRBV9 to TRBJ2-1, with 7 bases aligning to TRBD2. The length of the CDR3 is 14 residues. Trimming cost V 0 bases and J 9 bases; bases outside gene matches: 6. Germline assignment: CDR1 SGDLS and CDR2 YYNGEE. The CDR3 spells CASSVVTGGGEQFF. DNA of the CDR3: TGTGCCAGCAGCGTAGTAACGGGAGGAGGTGAGCAGTTCTTC. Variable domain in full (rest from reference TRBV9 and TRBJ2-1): DSGVTQTPKHLITATGQRVTLRCSPRSGDLSVYWYQQSLDQGLQFLIQYYNGEERAKGNILERFSAQQFPDLHSELNLSSLELGDSALYFCASSVVTGGGEQFFGPGTRLTVL.

CDR3: CATSRARQPYNEQFF. CDR3 coding DNA: TGTGCCACCAGCAGAGCGAGACAACCCTACAATGAGCAGTTCTTC. This chain joins TRBV15 and TRBJ2-1; D uncertain. Per germline, CDR1 LNHNV and CDR2 YYDKDF (reference sequence). V lost 1 base to trimming and J lost 2 bases, with 9 bases between them. The CDR3 runs to 15 residues.

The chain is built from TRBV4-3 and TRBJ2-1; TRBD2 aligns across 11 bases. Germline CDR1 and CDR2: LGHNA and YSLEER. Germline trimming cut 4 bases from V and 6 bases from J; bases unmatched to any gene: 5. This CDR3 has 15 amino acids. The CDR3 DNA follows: TGCGCCAGCAGCCGGACTAGCGGGTCTTTCAATGAGCAGTTCTTC. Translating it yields CASSRTSGSFNEQFF.

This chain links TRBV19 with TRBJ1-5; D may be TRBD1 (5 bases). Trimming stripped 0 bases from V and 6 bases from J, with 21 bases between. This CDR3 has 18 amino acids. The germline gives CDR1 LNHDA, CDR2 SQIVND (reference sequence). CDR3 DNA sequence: TGTGCCAGTAGTATAGATGATTTCGGACAATTATTTGTTCAGCCCCAGCATTTT. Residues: CASSIDDFGQLFVQPQHF. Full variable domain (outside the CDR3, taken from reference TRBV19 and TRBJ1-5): DGGITQSPKYLFRKEGQNVTLSCEQNLNHDAMYWYRQDPGQGLRLIYYSQIVNDFQKGDIAEGYSVSREKKESFPLTVTSAQKNPTAFYLCASSIDDFGQLFVQPQHFGDGTRLSIL.

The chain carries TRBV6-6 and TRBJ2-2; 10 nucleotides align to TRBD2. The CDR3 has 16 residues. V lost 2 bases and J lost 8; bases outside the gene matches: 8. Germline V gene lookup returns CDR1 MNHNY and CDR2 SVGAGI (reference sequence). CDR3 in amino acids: CASSYGASGSRGELFF. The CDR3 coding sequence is TGTGCCAGCAGTTACGGAGCTAGCGGGAGTAGAGGGGAGCTGTTTTTT.

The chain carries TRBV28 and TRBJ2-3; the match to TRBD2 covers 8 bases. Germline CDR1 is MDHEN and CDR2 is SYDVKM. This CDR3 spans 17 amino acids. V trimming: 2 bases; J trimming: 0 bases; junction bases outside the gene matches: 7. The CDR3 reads CASSLPTSGLSTDTQYF. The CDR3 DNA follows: TGTGCCAGCAGTTTACCAACTAGCGGACTTAGCACAGATACGCAGTATTTT. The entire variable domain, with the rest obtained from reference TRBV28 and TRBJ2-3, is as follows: DVKVTQSSRYLVKRTGEKVFLECVQDMDHENMFWYRQDPGLGLRLIYFSYDVKMKEKGDIPEGYSVSREKKERFSLILESASTNQTSMYLCASSLPTSGLSTDTQYFGPGTRLTVL.

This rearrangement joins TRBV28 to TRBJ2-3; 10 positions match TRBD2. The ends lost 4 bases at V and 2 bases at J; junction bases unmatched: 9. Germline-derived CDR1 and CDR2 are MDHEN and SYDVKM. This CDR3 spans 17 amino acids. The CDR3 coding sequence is TGTGCCAGCAGTTCGCAATTTGGACTAGCGGACACAGATACGCAGTATTTT. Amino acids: CASSSQFGLADTDTQYF.